The clone carrying this T cell receptor beta chain was detected ten times or more. What it binds is unknown. The sample is drawn from a study of CD8 T cells in ankylosing spondylitis. General study findings and limits: The authors reported significant enrichment of disease-linked clones in matched ankylosing spondylitis synovial fluid. A TCR beta motif of several highly homologous variants seemed to mark ankylosing spondylitis blood. Before this, some motif variants had been reported in reactive arthritis synovial fluid and blood.

A quantitative 5'-RACE method, one with molecular barcodes, was used to make TCR beta libraries. TCRdb reanalysed the 5' RACE reads using MiXCR and keeps one entry per CDR3 protein. The table shows hundreds of thousands of distinct CDR3 sequences, with roughly 12% occurring only once. The material sequenced was blood, either unsorted or a sorted T cell fraction (not recorded which). The TCR sequence derives from a male donor with ankylosing spondylitis.

In nucleotides, the CDR3 is TGTGCCAGCAGTGCCAGGGGGAATGAGCAGTTCTTC. Translation: CASSARGNEQFF. The V gene is TRBV12-3 or TRBV12-4, the J gene TRBJ2-1; 7 nucleotides align to TRBD1. The length of the CDR3 is 12 residues. The J segment lost 7 bases and the V segment lost 5 bases, leaving 2 bases of the junction unmatched.